A selection of T cell receptor beta chains follows, all from one sample in a study of cytomegalovirus exposure and HLA in healthy donors. Assay used: immunoSEQ multiplex PCR; TCRdb lists only in-frame clones, some missing. The sample includes about 190,000 clones, 70% to 80% seen only once; the top ten take 2.1%. Sequenced input: PBMCs. These receptor sequences come from a woman aged 25 to 45 in good health and CMV-seropositive. CDR3s include the opening cysteine and the closing phenylalanine or tryptophan. A D gene is named only where the DNA matches it firmly. Only part of the rows carry a size: once, few, many, or a class if the clone is expanded.

d_call	v_call	clone_size	j_call	cdr3_nt	cdr3_aa
TRBD2	TRBV7-2	once	TRBJ2-3	TGTGCCAGCCGGGGCCCCGGGGGGGATACGCAGTATTTT	CASRGPGGDTQYF
TRBD2	TRBV7-9	few	TRBJ2-3	TGTGCCAGCAGCCTTGGACTAGCGGGAGGGAACGCAGATACGCAGTATTTT	CASSLGLAGGNADTQYF
NA	TRBV18	NA	TRBJ1-3	TGTGCCAGCTCACCAACTGTCCAGGGGCGAGGAAACACCATATATTTT	CASSPTVQGRGNTIYF
NA	TRBV7-2	NA	TRBJ1-3	TGTGCCAGCAGCTTAGCCCTGGGTCGGGGTGGAAACACCATATATTTT	CASSLALGRGGNTIYF
NA	TRBV15	NA	TRBJ2-7	TGTGCCACCAGCAGAGATTTAGCCCTAGGCACGAACTACGAGCAGTACTTC	CATSRDLALGTNYEQYF
NA	TRBV5-1	NA	TRBJ2-7	TGCGCCAGCAGCTTGCCCGTAGGGAGTGGGTACGAGCAGTACTTC	CASSLPVGSGYEQYF
TRBD2	TRBV7-2	NA	TRBJ2-2	TGTGCCAGCAGCTCGACTAGCCGGAAGCTGTTTTTT	CASSSTSRKLFF
TRBD2	TRBV7-2	NA	TRBJ2-7	TGTGCCAGCAGCTTAGAAGCGTTAGCGGGTGCTACGCAGCAGTACTTC	CASSLEALAGATQQYF
TRBD2	TRBV19	NA	TRBJ2-2	TGTGCCAGTAGTATAGTCAGCGTAGCGGGTGGCACCGGGGAGCTGTTTTTT	CASSIVSVAGGTGELFF
TRBD1	TRBV25-1	NA	TRBJ1-6	TGTGCCAGCAGTCAGACCGGGACAGGGAGAGGTTCACCCCTCCACTTT	CASSQTGTGRGSPLHF
NA	TRBV5-1	NA	TRBJ1-1	TGCGCCAGCAGCGCATCCTTGGGTTCGGGGGGTGTGACTGAAGCTTTCTTT	CASSASLGSGGVTEAFF
TRBD2	TRBV5-1	NA	TRBJ2-1	TGCGCCAGCAGCTGGACTAGCGGCCTCTACAATGAGCAGTTCTTC	CASSWTSGLYNEQFF
TRBD1	TRBV27	NA	TRBJ1-4	TGTGCCAGCAGTTCCCCGGACAGGGGCAATGAAAAACTGTTTTTT	CASSSPDRGNEKLFF
TRBD2	TRBV9	few	TRBJ2-7	TGTGCCAGCAGCCCACTGGGGACTAGCAGCGAGCAGTACTTC	CASSPLGTSSEQYF
NA	TRBV28	NA	TRBJ2-2	TGTGCCAGCAGTATTATAACCGGGGAGCTGTTTTTT	CASSIITGELFF
TRBD2	TRBV2	NA	TRBJ2-1	TGTGCCAGCATACGGGGGGAAGGCTACAATGAGCAGTTCTTC	CASIRGEGYNEQFF
NA	TRBV7-3	NA	TRBJ2-6	TGTGCCAGCGGGGCCCTGGGTTTAGCTGGGGCCAACGTCCTGACTTTC	CASGALGLAGANVLTF
NA	TRBV28	NA	TRBJ2-4	TGTGCCAGCAAAACTAGGAGCATTCAGTACTTC	CASKTRSIQYF
TRBD1	TRBV2	once	TRBJ1-4	TGTGCCAGCAGATGGACAGGGGCGCGGGGCGAAAAACTGTTTTTT	CASRWTGARGEKLFF
TRBD1	TRBV5-1	NA	TRBJ2-5	TGCGCCAGCAGCTGGGGGACAGGGGCGATCCAAGAGACCCAGTACTTC	CASSWGTGAIQETQYF
NA	TRBV18	NA	TRBJ1-5	TGTGCCAGCTCACCCCTGGGCGGGAGCAATCAGCCCCAGCATTTT	CASSPLGGSNQPQHF